The rows below give T cell receptor beta chains drawn from one sample of a study of blood T cell repertoires in COVID-19. Sequenced by immunoSEQ multiplex PCR; TCRdb stores in-frame clones only, minus some. The table records 23,000 or so clones, around 81% of them present only once. Sequenced input: peripheral blood. Receptors originate from an older man with acute or convalescent COVID-19. The CDR3 runs from the conserved cysteine through the conserved F or W. The order of the fields is J gene, V gene, D gene, clone size, CDR3 DNA, CDR3 protein. A D gene is named only where the DNA matches it firmly. Rows may omit the clone size; those that give it use once, few, many or a size class.

J: TRBJ2-7; V: TRBV30; D: TRBD2; size: NA; DNA: TGTGCCTGGGACTTACTAGCGGGAGGTAGCGAGCAGTACTTC; CDR3: CAWDLLAGGSEQYF
J: TRBJ2-1; V: TRBV18; D: TRBD1; size: NA; DNA: TGTGCCAGCTCACCACGGGCAGGGGGCAACAATGAGCAGTTCTTC; CDR3: CASSPRAGGNNEQFF
J: TRBJ1-1; V: TRBV19; D: NA; size: few; DNA: TGTGCCAGTAGTATAGAACAGGTTAAGACTGAAGCTTTCTTT; CDR3: CASSIEQVKTEAFF
J: TRBJ1-5; V: TRBV10-3; D: NA; size: NA; DNA: TGTGCCATCAGTGAGTCTGCGACAGCGAATCAGCCCCAGCATTTT; CDR3: CAISESATANQPQHF
J: TRBJ1-5; V: TRBV7-9; D: TRBD1; size: once; DNA: TGTGCCAGCAGCTTAGACAGGGGAGGCAATCAGCCCCAGCATTTT; CDR3: CASSLDRGGNQPQHF
J: TRBJ1-6; V: TRBV5-1; D: TRBD1; size: NA; DNA: TGCGCCAGCAGCTTGACCCCCGGGACAGGGAGAAATTCACCCCTCCACTTT; CDR3: CASSLTPGTGRNSPLHF
J: TRBJ1-1; V: TRBV3-1/TRBV3-2; D: NA; size: NA; DNA: TGTGCCAGCAGCCAAGGGGGGGTATACACTGAAGCTTTCTTT; CDR3: CASSQGGVYTEAFF
J: TRBJ1-3; V: TRBV19; D: NA; size: NA; DNA: TGTGCCAGTAGGGGAGGTAGCTCTGGAAACACCATATATTTT; CDR3: CASRGGSSGNTIYF
J: TRBJ2-2; V: TRBV7-9; D: TRBD2; size: NA; DNA: TGTGCCAGCAGCTTGGCCCTAGCGGGAGCCACCGGGGAGCTGTTTTTT; CDR3: CASSLALAGATGELFF
J: TRBJ2-5; V: TRBV14; D: NA; size: NA; DNA: TGTGCCAGCAGCCTTCTCCAGAAACCGGAGACCCAGTACTTC; CDR3: CASSLLQKPETQYF
J: TRBJ1-4; V: TRBV29-1; D: NA; size: once; DNA: TGCAGCGTTGAAGATTGGGCTGGGCGCGAAAAACTGTTTTTT; CDR3: CSVEDWAGREKLFF
J: TRBJ2-7; V: TRBV11-2; D: TRBD1; size: NA; DNA: TGTGCCAGCAGTTTAGGACAGGCGCGCTACGAGCAGTACTTC; CDR3: CASSLGQARYEQYF
J: TRBJ1-1; V: TRBV19; D: NA; size: NA; DNA: TGTGCCAGTAGTTTTGGGACATGGAACACTGAAGCTTTCTTT; CDR3: CASSFGTWNTEAFF
J: TRBJ2-2; V: TRBV19; D: NA; size: NA; DNA: TGTGCCAGTAGTACTGGAGAAGCGAACACCGGGGAGCTGTTTTTT; CDR3: CASSTGEANTGELFF
J: TRBJ1-2; V: TRBV6-5; D: NA; size: NA; DNA: TGTGCCAGCAGGGCAGGGATGGGGAACTATGGCTACACCTTC; CDR3: CASRAGMGNYGYTF